These T cell receptor beta chains were read from a single sample in a study of blood T cell repertoires in COVID-19. The repertoire was sequenced with immunoSEQ multiplex PCR; TCRdb's copy has only in-frame clones and lacks some. The data hold roughly 410,000 clones, with around 92% observed a single time. Source material: peripheral blood. These receptors all come from a man aged 35 to 55 with acute or convalescent COVID-19. CDR3s include the opening cysteine and the closing phenylalanine or tryptophan. Fields, in order: D gene, V gene, clone size, J gene, CDR3 protein, CDR3 DNA. D genes are given only for firm matches. Rows give clone size only sometimes, using once, few, many, or a class for an expanded clone.

TRBD1,TRBV23-1,-,TRBJ2-3,CASSQSRSQGKTDTQYF,TGCGCCAGCAGTCAATCACGGTCACAGGGGAAGACAGATACGCAGTATTTT
-,TRBV5-1,few,TRBJ2-1,CASSFGFGYNEQFF,TGCGCCAGCAGCTTTGGCTTTGGCTACAATGAGCAGTTCTTC
-,TRBV9,-,TRBJ2-3,CASSPEGTRVTDTQYF,TGTGCCAGCAGCCCAGAGGGGACTCGGGTCACAGATACGCAGTATTTT
TRBD1,TRBV7-9,-,TRBJ1-5,CASSLGQGASQPQHF,TGTGCCAGCAGCTTGGGACAGGGGGCGAGTCAGCCCCAGCATTTT
TRBD1,TRBV10-3,-,TRBJ2-3,CAIQGQTSGLDTQYF,TGTGCCATCCAGGGACAGACCTCGGGTCTAGATACGCAGTATTTT
TRBD1,TRBV6-2/TRBV6-3,-,TRBJ2-7,CASSRSGTGGAYEQYF,TGTGCCAGCAGTAGATCCGGGACAGGGGGGGCCTACGAGCAGTACTTC
-,TRBV6-2/TRBV6-3,-,TRBJ1-5,CASSMWRVGPPAQHF,TGTGCCAGCAGCATGTGGAGGGTGGGCCCCCCAGCCCAGCATTTT
TRBD2,TRBV7-9,-,TRBJ2-1,CASSSVRGGSGNEQFF,TGTGCCAGCAGCTCGGTAAGGGGCGGGAGCGGCAATGAGCAGTTCTTC
-,TRBV7-6,-,TRBJ1-1,CASSSINLVNTEAFF,TGTGCCAGCAGCTCCATCAATTTAGTAAACACTGAAGCTTTCTTT
-,TRBV27,-,TRBJ1-1,CASSAGLEAFF,TGTGCCAGCAGTGCAGGGTTGGAAGCTTTCTTT
-,TRBV24-1,-,TRBJ2-3,CATSDWGHEQGGSSDTQYF,TGTGCCACCAGTGATTGGGGGCATGAACAGGGGGGGAGTTCGGATACGCAGTATTTT
TRBD2,TRBV6-2/TRBV6-3,-,TRBJ2-7,CASSYSPGLAYEQYF,TGTGCCAGCAGTTACTCGCCGGGACTAGCCTACGAGCAGTACTTC
-,TRBV4-1,-,TRBJ1-5,CASSQVVSLGRRNQPQHF,TGCGCCAGCAGCCAAGTAGTAAGTTTAGGGAGGCGCAATCAGCCCCAGCATTTT
TRBD1,TRBV3-1/TRBV3-2,-,TRBJ1-6,CASSRIGGTGNSPLHF,TGTGCCAGCAGCCGAATCGGAGGGACAGGGAATTCACCCCTCCACTTT
TRBD2,TRBV4-3,once,TRBJ2-3,CASSRGTSGDLHTDTQYF,TGCGCCAGCAGCCGAGGGACTAGCGGCGACCTTCACACAGATACGCAGTATTTT
-,TRBV5-6,-,TRBJ2-1,CASSLVATHEQFF,TGTGCCAGCAGCTTGGTAGCGACCCATGAGCAGTTCTTC
TRBD1,TRBV5-1,-,TRBJ1-2,CASSLNSPGGSYGYTF,TGCGCCAGCAGCTTGAATAGCCCAGGGGGATCATATGGCTACACCTTC
-,TRBV27,few,TRBJ1-1,CASSLRGGGTEAFF,TGTGCCAGCAGTTTACGGGGAGGGGGGACTGAAGCTTTCTTT